The clone carrying this TCR beta chain was detected ten times or more. Between the trimmed V and J ends, which lost 4 bases and 4 bases, there was a span of 13 bases. Per germline, CDR1 SGHTA and CDR2 FQGNSA. The CDR3 has 14 residues. These data belong to a study of T cells in Graves' hyperthyroidism and ophthalmopathy. Amplified TCR beta CDR3 regions derived from RNA transcripts. First-round RT-PCR targeting the TCR CDR3 was performed with the HTBI primer set. MiXCR, run by TCRdb on the multiplex PCR reads, gives a single entry per CDR3 protein. The sample has 550,000 to 800,000 distinct CDR3 sequences; roughly 17% are singletons. Recently diagnosed hyperthyroidism of less than 2 months' duration affected patients aged 18 to 65.

The chain uses TRBV7-2 and TRBJ1-2; perhaps TRBD1 as D (6 bases). Sequencing was carried out using blood. The clonotype comes from a man in his fifties with Graves' hyperthyroidism. Written as DNA, the CDR3 is TGTGCCAGCAGCTCAGGGGACGATACCTATGGCTACACCTTC. Translating gives CASSSGDDTYGYTF.